This TCR beta chain comes out of a study of graft-versus-host responses after intestinal transplantation. Study at large: Every recipient had anti-thymocyte globulin induction and about three years of tacrolimus plus steroids. Study-level results: GvH clones were found in recipient marrow; some appeared first in ileum or blood. Some patients had graft-donor T cell macrochimerism, and their allografts showed high graft-versus-host to host-versus-graft clonal ratios.

Sequenced by immunoSEQ multiplex PCR; TCRdb stores in-frame clones only, minus some. The sample carries 35,000 to 55,000 clones, approximately 92% recorded once. There are 15 residues in the CDR3. Comment on this clone: Its specificity is unknown.

The starting material was PBMCs, obtained around 800 days after a first intestinal transplant, on the day of a second. This sequence was found in a human patient who received an intestinal transplant, so some T cells may come from the graft donor. The chain uses TRBV1 and TRBJ2-3; the table calls TRBD2, which could not be checked here. TRBV1 is assigned pseudogene status. CDR3 DNA sequence: TGCACCAGCAGCCAACTAGCGGGGGCCACAGATACGCAGTATTTT. This encodes CTSSQLAGATDTQYF.